This T cell receptor beta chain was identified in a study of T cells in Graves' hyperthyroidism and ophthalmopathy. Broader study findings: Median prediction lead before ophthalmopathy onset was 5 to 7 months with the model. A model using 13 V-J features told ophthalmopathy apart from stable hyperthyroidism.

The V gene's germline CDR1 is LGHDT and CDR2 YNNKEL (reference sequence). This CDR3 spans 15 amino acids. V gave up 0 bases and J gave up 5 bases, with 14 bases separating them. Amplification yielded TCR beta CDR3 regions, with RNA transcripts as the source. Researchers ran a first-round RT-PCR on the TCR CDR3 using the HTBI primer set. TCRdb fed the multiplex PCR reads into MiXCR, producing one record per CDR3 protein. This table holds around 240,000 distinct CDR3 sequences, over 15% found once. This clonotype was seen ten or more times. Its antigen is still unknown. Subjects with ophthalmopathy showed a Clinical Activity Score no lower than 3, a NOSPECS grade no lower than 4, and a duration shorter than 3 months. Diagnosis relied on clinical symptoms, serum thyroxine and TRAb, thyroid ultrasound and orbital computed tomography.

The chain combines TRBV3-1 with TRBJ2-7; maybe TRBD1 (5 bases). This clonotype was sampled from a woman in her late teens or twenties with Graves' ophthalmopathy. Sequences were obtained from blood. The CDR3 DNA reads TGTGCCAGCAGCCAAGACATTCTAGGGGTCCACGAGCAGTACTTC. Protein sequence: CASSQDILGVHEQYF.